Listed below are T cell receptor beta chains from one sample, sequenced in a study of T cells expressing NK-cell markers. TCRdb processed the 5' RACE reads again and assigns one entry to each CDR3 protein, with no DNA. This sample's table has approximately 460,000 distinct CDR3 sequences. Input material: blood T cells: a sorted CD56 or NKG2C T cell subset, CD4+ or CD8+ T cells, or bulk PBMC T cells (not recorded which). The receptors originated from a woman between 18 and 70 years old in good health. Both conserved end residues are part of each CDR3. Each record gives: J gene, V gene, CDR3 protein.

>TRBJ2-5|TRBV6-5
CASSYIATGQETQYF
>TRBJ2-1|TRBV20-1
CSASVGGREQFF
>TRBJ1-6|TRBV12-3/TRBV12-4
CASSLSGAPPLHF
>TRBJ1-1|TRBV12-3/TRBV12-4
CASSRGNLNTEAFF
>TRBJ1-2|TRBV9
CASSVVGQNYGYTF
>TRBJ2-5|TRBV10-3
CAISEPPPIETQYF
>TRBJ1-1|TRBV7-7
CASSPGPFPEAFF
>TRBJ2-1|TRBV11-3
CASSSASGRAYNEQFF
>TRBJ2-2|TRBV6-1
CASSGTRNTGELFF
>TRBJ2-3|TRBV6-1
CASSELAGATDTQYF
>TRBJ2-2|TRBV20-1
CSARATSGGLTGELFF
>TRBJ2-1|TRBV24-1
CATGRFNEQFF
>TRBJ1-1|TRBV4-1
CASSQETGGEGTEAFF
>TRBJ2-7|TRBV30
CAWSGQGGYEQYF
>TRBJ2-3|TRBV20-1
CSALSGANTDTQYF
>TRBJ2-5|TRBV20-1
CSARVAGGETQYF
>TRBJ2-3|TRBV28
CASRGILTDTQYF
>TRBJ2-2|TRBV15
CATSQRVTGELFF
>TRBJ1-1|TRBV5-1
CASSSPSGSSEAFF
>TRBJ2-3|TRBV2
CAGQTGGKADTQYF
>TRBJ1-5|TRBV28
CASSPYGQGNQPQHF
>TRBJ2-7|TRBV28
CASRTTASYEQYF
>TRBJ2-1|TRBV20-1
CSARGQSGASSYNEQFF
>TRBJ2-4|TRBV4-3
CASSQGTGTGLAKNIQYF
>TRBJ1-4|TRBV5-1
CASSLRTDREKLFF
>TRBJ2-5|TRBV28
CASTPTAQETQYF
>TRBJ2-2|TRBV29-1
CSARDRRGFSGELFF
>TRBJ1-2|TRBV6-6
CAVLRGEELGYTF
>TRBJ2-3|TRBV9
CASSAGEWSADTQYF
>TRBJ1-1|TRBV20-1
CSGLTGVDTEAFF
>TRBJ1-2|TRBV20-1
CSARDERDGYTF
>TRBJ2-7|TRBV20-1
CSARDLSSGPRWHEQYF
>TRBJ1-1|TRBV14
CAIDRYQNTEAFF
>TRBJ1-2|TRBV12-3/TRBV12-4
CASSFQGMKGYTF
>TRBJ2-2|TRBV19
CASSSTPSGELFF
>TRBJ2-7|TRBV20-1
CSAPTSGRRGEQYF
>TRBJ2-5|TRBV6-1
CASQGEGLYQETQYF
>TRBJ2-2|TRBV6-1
CASTHGGNRELFF
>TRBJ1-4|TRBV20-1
CSAAKTTNEKLFF
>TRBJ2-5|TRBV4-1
CASSRGLGRDEETQYF
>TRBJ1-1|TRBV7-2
CASSSRTGVEAFF
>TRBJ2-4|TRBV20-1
CSEGPAAKNIQYF
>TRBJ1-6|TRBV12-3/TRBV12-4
CASSPGPSPLHF
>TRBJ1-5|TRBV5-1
CASSPRGGYQPQHF
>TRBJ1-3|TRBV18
CASSTGQGYRNTIYF